One sample yielded the 9 T cell receptor beta chains listed below, sequenced in a study of graft-versus-host responses after intestinal transplantation (dated by TCRdb to about 2021). Library construction relied on the immunoSEQ multiplex PCR assay. TCRdb mirrors the immuneACCESS table, restricted to in-frame sequences. Some clones are absent from its copies; in checked studies, under half trace to an unresolved V gene, and the reason for the others is unknown. This sample lists around 21,000 clones; roughly three quarters were detected once. The ten most abundant clones make up more than 7% of the sample. Intraepithelial and lamina propria lymphocytes were isolated from graft specimens using dithiothreitol, EDTA incubations and collagenase D digestion. Sequenced here: ileum tissue, sampled 20 days after intestinal transplant. The receptors stem from a human patient who received an intestinal transplant, so some T cells may come from the graft donor.

The chain joins TRBV4-1 to TRBJ1-2, with 8 bases lining up with TRBD1. The CDR3 contains 17 residues. CDR1 and CDR2 (germline): MGHRA, YSYEKL. The ends lost 1 base at V and 2 bases at J; junction bases unmatched: 9. The chain's CDR3 is CASSQGVRTGLNYGYTF. In nucleotides, the CDR3 is TGCGCCAGCAGCCAAGGGGTTCGGACAGGGTTAAACTATGGCTACACCTTC.

This chain links TRBV30 with TRBJ1-3; D unclear. V dropped 4 bases and J dropped 0 bases, with 7 bases sitting between them. In germline, CDR1 is GTSNPN, CDR2 SVGIG (reference sequence). The CDR3 consists of 13 residues. The CDR3 bases are TGTGCCTGGACGCGGAGCTCTGGAAACACCATATATTTT. Encoded protein: CAWTRSSGNTIYF. Full variable domain (remainder filled in from reference TRBV30 and TRBJ1-3): SQTIHQWPATLVQPVGSPLSLECTVEGTSNPNLYWYRQAAGRGLQLLFYSVGIGQISSEVPQNLSASRPQDRQFILSSKKLLLSDSGFYLCAWTRSSGNTIYFGEGSWLTVV.

V usage is TRBV25-1 and J usage is TRBJ2-2, with D hard to call. The CDR3 is made up of 12 amino acids. From germline, CDR1 is MGHDK and CDR2 SYGVNS. The germline V and J ends were trimmed by 8 bases and 6 bases, with 10 bases remaining between them. CDR3 in amino acids: CASSYGAGELFF. The CDR3 nucleotides read TGTGCCAGCTCGTACGGAGCCGGGGAGCTGTTTTTT.

This clone was recorded only once. V is TRBV4-1 and J is TRBJ2-4, with D possibly matching TRBD1 (5 bases). This CDR3 has 18 amino acids. V gave up 4 bases and J gave up 0 bases, with 19 bases separating them. In germline, CDR1 is MGHRA, CDR2 YSYEKL. Here the CDR3 DNA reads TGCGCCAGCAGCCCTAAGACAGCTCAGCCTCTAGCCAAAAACATTCAGTACTTC. Translation gives CASSPKTAQPLAKNIQYF.

V and J are TRBV11-3 and TRBJ2-2; D uncertain. CDR3 length: 15 residues. Looked up from germline, CDR1 is SGHNT and CDR2 is YENEEA. The V end lost 5 bases, the J end lost 3 bases, and 13 bases lay between the germline ends. CDR3: CASSVRYSDTGELFF. CDR3 bases: TGTGCCAGCAGCGTGCGATATAGTGACACCGGGGAGCTGTTTTTT.

This clone was found a few times. The genes are TRBV19 and TRBJ1-2, with 7 bases aligning to TRBD1. The CDR3 totals 15 residues. Unmatched junction bases numbered 7, after V lost 2 bases and J lost 4 bases. Germline values: CDR1 LNHDA, CDR2 SQIVND (reference sequence). DNA of the CDR3: TGTGCCAGTAGTATAAAGATCACAGGGGCCTATGGCTACACCTTC. This codes for CASSIKITGAYGYTF.

This clone was counted a single time. V usage is TRBV9 and J usage is TRBJ1-2; weak D call: TRBD1 (5 bases). The CDR3 loop spans 14 amino acids. Germline lookup yields CDR1 SGDLS and CDR2 YYNGEE. V lost 0 bases and J lost 0, with 6 bases in between. The CDR3 sequence: CASSVGGANYGYTF. The CDR3 nucleotides are TGTGCCAGCAGCGTAGGGGGGGCTAACTATGGCTACACCTTC.

The gene calls are TRBV4-3 and TRBJ1-5, with D perhaps TRBD1 (5 bases). CDR1 LGHNA and CDR2 YSLEER come from the germline V gene. This CDR3 contains 14 residues. V was shortened by 7 bases and J by 10 bases, with 20 bases between the two germline ends. For the CDR3, the DNA is TGCGCCAGCACCCCGGGACTACATGTCCGCCCCCAGCATTTT. It codes for CASTPGLHVRPQHF.

This clone has a handful of counts. This chain connects TRBV5-1 to TRBJ1-1; D may be TRBD1 (6 bases). Germline CDR1 SGHRS, CDR2 YFSETQ. Trimming pared 0 bases from V and 6 bases from J, leaving 15 bases between. This CDR3 comprises 15 residues. Here the CDR3 DNA reads TGCGCCAGCAGCTTGGATACAGGGTGGATCCCTGAAGCTTTCTTT. It encodes CASSLDTGWIPEAFF.